The TCR beta chain under discussion was sequenced for a study of shared clonotypes between healthy human individuals. Study summary: Each donor had three CD4 naive, three CD4 memory, two CD8 naive and one CD8 memory plate. General observations from the study: It was observed that about 5% of naive CD4 clonotypes were shared across a handful of donors.

Regarding this clone: The target antigen is unknown.

Per germline, CDR1 SEHNR and CDR2 FQNEAQ (reference sequence). Trimming removed 5 bases from V and 0 bases from J, with 20 bases in between. This CDR3 has 17 residues. Naivety among CD8 cells was defined by CD45RO negativity and positive CCR7 selection, thereby excluding terminally differentiated effector memory CD45RA+ cells. Clones were read by immunoSEQ multiplex PCR, and TCRdb kept only the in-frame ones, dropping some. This repertoire shows around 2.1 million clones, about 92% found once; its top ten account for roughly 1.7%. Sequences were obtained from naive CD8+ T cells from PBMCs. The clonotype originates from a man aged 18-30 years in good health. Some clones in this sample may be carry-over from other donors' samples. This chain joins TRBV7-9 and TRBJ2-7, with D perhaps assigned TRBD1 or TRBD2 (5 bases each). CDR3 loop: CASSPYPRGRSSYEQYF. The CDR3 DNA reads TGTGCCAGCAGCCCCTATCCTCGGGGCCGCAGCTCCTACGAGCAGTACTTC.